Included here is one T cell receptor (beta chain) sequence, with context. The repertoire was sequenced with immunoSEQ multiplex PCR; TCRdb's copy has only in-frame clones and lacks some. Among 2 million to 2.5 million clones, almost 96% were seen once, and the ten largest hold approximately 0.13%. The data were taken from a study of shared clonotypes between healthy human individuals. The CDR3 totals 15 residues. The junction had 7 bases not matched to a gene; V was cut back by 6 bases and J by 8 bases. The germline gives CDR1 WSHSY, CDR2 SAAADI. The receptor was derived from a young man in good health. The sequencing input was naive CD4+ T cells sorted from blood. The subset was: CD45RA+ positively selected. V is TRBV10-2 and J is TRBJ2-4; TRBD2 matches 13 bases. This CDR3 reads CASSSGLAGLDIQYF. CDR3 nucleotide sequence: TGCGCCAGCAGCTCGGGACTAGCGGGATTGGACATTCAGTACTTC.